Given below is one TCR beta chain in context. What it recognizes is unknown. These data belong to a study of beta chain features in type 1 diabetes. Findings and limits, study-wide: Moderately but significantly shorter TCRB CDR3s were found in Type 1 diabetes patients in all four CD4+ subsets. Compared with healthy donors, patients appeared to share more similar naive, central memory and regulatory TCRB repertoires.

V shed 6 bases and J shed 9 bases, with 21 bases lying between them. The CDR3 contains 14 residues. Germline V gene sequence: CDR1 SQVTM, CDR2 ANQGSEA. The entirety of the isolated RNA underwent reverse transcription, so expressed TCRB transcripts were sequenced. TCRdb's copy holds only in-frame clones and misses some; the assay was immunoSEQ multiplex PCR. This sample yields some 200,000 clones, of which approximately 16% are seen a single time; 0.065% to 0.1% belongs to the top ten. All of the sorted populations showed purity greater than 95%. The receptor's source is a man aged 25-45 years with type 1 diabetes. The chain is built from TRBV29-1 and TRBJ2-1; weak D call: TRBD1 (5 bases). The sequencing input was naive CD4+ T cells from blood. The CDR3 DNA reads TGCAGCGTCCCAAGGCAGGGCTATCAGGGTGAGCAGTTCTTC. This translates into CSVPRQGYQGEQFF.